These 26 T cell receptor beta chains were sequenced from one sample in a study of T-cell reconstitution after alpha-beta-depleted transplantation in children. The TCRbeta library was prepared with unique molecular identifiers. A single record per CDR3 protein comes from TCRdb applying MiXCR to the PCR reads. The table shows about 610,000 distinct CDR3 sequences, with about 11% occurring only once. The sequenced sample was PBMCs from the stem cell graft donor, obtained from the stem cell graft. These receptors were taken from a human donor who donated a stem cell graft to a child with acute myeloid leukemia.

This clonotype was counted a few times. The CDR3 sequence is CASSLWAGGPHEQFF. The CDR3 DNA reads as TGTGCCAGCAGTTTGTGGGCGGGAGGCCCCCATGAGCAGTTCTTC. The chain uses TRBV27 and TRBJ2-1, with 8 positions matching TRBD2. Germline values: CDR1 MNHEY, CDR2 SMNVEV (reference sequence). This CDR3 has 15 residues. V was pared by 3 bases and J by 8 bases, with 9 bases of the junction left unmatched.

V gene TRBV11-1 combines with J gene TRBJ2-1; 11 bases are a match to TRBD2. Germline CDR1 is SGHAT and CDR2 is FQDESV (reference sequence). This CDR3 comprises 21 residues. With V trimmed by 3 bases and J by 3 bases, 19 bases remained unmatched. The CDR3, as DNA: TGTGCCAGCAGCTTGTCCGAGGGACTAGCGGAAACCCGGGGACTCTACAATGAGCAGTTCTTC. It specifies CASSLSEGLAETRGLYNEQFF.

This clonotype has just a few counts. V gene TRBV20-1 combines with J gene TRBJ1-6; D not certain. CDR1 and CDR2 from the germline V gene are DFQATT and SNEGSKA (reference sequence). The CDR3 has 16 amino acids. The V end lost 0 bases, the J end lost 7 bases, and 16 bases lay between the germline ends. The CDR3 sequence: CSARDDLGLGNSPLHF. DNA for the CDR3: TGCAGTGCTAGAGATGACCTGGGCTTGGGGAATTCACCCCTCCACTTT.

The J gene is TRBJ2-3, the V gene TRBV9; 10 bases fit TRBD2. V gave up 4 bases and J gave up 6 bases; unmatched junction bases: 5. Per germline, CDR1 SGDLS and CDR2 YYNGEE. The CDR3 has 14 amino acids. This chain's CDR3 is CASSLAGVMDTQYF. CDR3 bases: TGTGCCAGCAGCCTAGCGGGAGTCATGGATACGCAGTATTTT.

J is TRBJ2-1 and V is TRBV20-1; 7 bases fit TRBD2. Germline values: CDR1 DFQATT, CDR2 SNEGSKA (reference sequence). J gave up 2 bases and V 2 bases, and 6 bases lay outside the gene matches. The CDR3 contains 15 residues. This CDR3 is CSARKAGVPYNEQFF. CDR3 in DNA: TGCAGTGCTAGAAAGGCGGGAGTTCCCTACAATGAGCAGTTCTTC.

This clonotype was seen a handful of times. CDR3 nucleotides: TGTGCCAGCAGCCTCCTCCCGGGGGGGACGTCCGATGAGCAGTTCTTC. Amino acid sequence: CASSLLPGGTSDEQFF. The V and J genes are TRBV7-9 and TRBJ2-1; 8 bases are a match to TRBD2. In germline, CDR1 is SEHNR, CDR2 FQNEAQ (reference sequence). V gave up 5 bases and J gave up 8 bases; unmatched junction bases: 14. The CDR3 runs 16 residues.

Many counts were recorded for this clonotype. The gene calls are TRBV28 and TRBJ1-1; D is undetermined. Germline CDR1 MDHEN, CDR2 SYDVKM. V dropped 3 bases and J dropped 1 base, with 12 bases sitting between them. The CDR3 runs 15 residues. The CDR3 is CASSLGRVGNTEAFF. The CDR3 region has the DNA TGTGCCAGCAGTTTGGGCCGGGTCGGGAACACTGAAGCTTTCTTT.

This clonotype occurred a few times. This rearrangement joins TRBV7-9 to TRBJ2-6; TRBD1 might be the D (6 bases). With 0 bases removed from V and 3 bases from J, the gap between germline ends came to 12 bases. This CDR3 has 17 amino acids. Germline loops: CDR1 SEHNR, CDR2 FQNEAQ (reference sequence). The CDR3 loop is CASSLAPQGLGANVLTF. DNA for the CDR3: TGTGCCAGCAGCTTAGCCCCCCAGGGGCTTGGGGCCAACGTCCTGACTTTC.

This clonotype was found a few times. The V call is TRBV27, the J call TRBJ1-2; TRBD1 might be the D (6 bases). The CDR3 consists of 17 residues. Looked up from germline, CDR1 is MNHEY and CDR2 is SMNVEV (reference sequence). V was shortened by 2 bases and J by 4 bases, with 20 bases between the two germline ends. The CDR3, as DNA: TGTGCCAGCAGTTTAAGGGGGTTAGGTAATCGACGCTATGGCTACACCTTC. This gives the protein CASSLRGLGNRRYGYTF.

As DNA, the CDR3 is TGTGCCAGCTCGCGGACAGGGGGGCTCGACAATGAGCAGTTCTTC. Amino acid sequence: CASSRTGGLDNEQFF. The V call is TRBV18, the J call TRBJ2-1; TRBD1 agrees at 10 bases. The germline V gene encodes CDR1 KGHSH and CDR2 LQKENI. CDR3 length: 15 amino acids. V lost 6 bases, J lost 5 bases, and 7 bases stayed unmatched.

This clonotype has a count of ten or more. This rearrangement joins TRBV5-5 to TRBJ2-1; 11 positions match TRBD1. Trimming cost V 2 bases and J 7 bases; bases outside gene matches: 5. Germline V lookup: CDR1 SGHKS, CDR2 YYEKEE (reference sequence). CDR3 length: 15 amino acids. This CDR3 is CASSFAGTGGNEQFF. CDR3 nucleotide sequence: TGTGCCAGCAGCTTCGCCGGGACAGGGGGAAATGAGCAGTTCTTC.

The V gene is TRBV7-8, the J gene TRBJ1-1; D gene unclear. Trimming stripped 2 bases from V and 4 bases from J, with 8 bases between. Germline V lookup: CDR1 SGHVS, CDR2 FQNEAQ. The CDR3 extends over 13 amino acids. CDR3 coding DNA: TGTGCCAGCAGCTTACGAGAGGCCACTGAAGCTTTCTTT. It encodes CASSLREATEAFF.

This clonotype was observed a few times. This chain joins TRBV5-6 and TRBJ1-1, with 7 bases matching TRBD1. The CDR3 sequence is 16 residues long. The V and J ends lost 2 bases and 0 bases, in that order; junction bases with no gene match: 7. Germline loops: CDR1 SGHDT, CDR2 YYEEEE. CDR3 coding DNA: TGTGCCAGCAGCTTCCGGGACAGAATCATGAACACTGAAGCTTTCTTT. It codes for CASSFRDRIMNTEAFF.

This clonotype occurred a few times. The genes are TRBV29-1 and TRBJ1-1, with D maybe TRBD1 (6 bases). The CDR3 sequence is 13 residues long. V lost 3 bases and J lost 5, with 13 bases in between. Per germline, CDR1 SQVTM and CDR2 ANQGSEA. The CDR3 bases are TGCAGCGTTGAGAACAGGGTAGAGACTGAAGCTTTCTTT. Translating it yields CSVENRVETEAFF.

Many counts were recorded for this clonotype. The rearrangement joins TRBV10-3 to TRBJ2-7; tentative D call: TRBD2 (5 bases). Trimming removed 0 bases from V and 6 bases from J, with 6 bases in between. Germline CDR1 reads ENHRY; CDR2 reads SYGVKD. CDR3 size: 12 residues. CDR3 bases: TGTGCCATCAGTGAGTCTCGGGGCGAGCAGTACTTC. Translation gives CAISESRGEQYF.

This clonotype was counted ten times or more. The rearrangement uses TRBV20-1 and TRBJ2-7; 10 bases line up with TRBD1. The J segment lost 1 base and the V segment lost 5 bases, leaving 2 bases of the junction unmatched. Germline-derived CDR1 and CDR2 are DFQATT and SNEGSKA (reference sequence). The CDR3 has 13 amino acids. CDR3 bases: TGCAGTGCTGAGGGACAGGGGTCCTACGAGCAGTACTTC. This encodes CSAEGQGSYEQYF.

The chain joins TRBV20-1 to TRBJ2-7, with 7 bases aligning to TRBD2. The CDR3 loop spans 13 amino acids. V gave up 5 bases and J gave up 7 bases; unmatched junction bases: 11. Germline V gene lookup returns CDR1 DFQATT and CDR2 SNEGSKA (reference sequence). The CDR3 reads CSAAGEGVWEQYF. CDR3 DNA: TGCAGTGCTGCGGGAGAGGGCGTTTGGGAGCAGTACTTC.

As to this clonotype: One junction end does not reproduce the germline sequence, and a read error may be involved. The CDR3: CSARDVTAKYGYTF. The DNA of the CDR3 is TGCAGTGCTAGAGATGTCACAGCTAAGTATGGCTACACCTTC. This chain joins TRBV20-1 and TRBJ1-2, with unresolved D. Germline lookup yields CDR1 DFQATT and CDR2 SNEGSKA (reference sequence). This CDR3 region has 14 residues.

This clonotype has at least ten counts. The chain carries TRBV6-5 and TRBJ2-2; 9 bases are shared with TRBD1. Germline V gene sequence: CDR1 MNHEY, CDR2 SVGAGI. CDR3 length equals 14 residues. V lost 6 bases to trimming and J lost 4 bases; unmatched junction nucleotides: 3. The CDR3 sequence is CASSWDRATGELFF. For the CDR3, the DNA is TGTGCCAGCAGCTGGGACAGGGCCACCGGGGAGCTGTTTTTT.

V and J are TRBV2 and TRBJ1-2, with unresolved D. Germline lookup yields CDR1 SNHLY and CDR2 FYNNEI. There are 13 residues in the CDR3. V lost 8 bases to trimming and J lost 4 bases, with 14 bases between them. Here the CDR3 DNA reads TGTGCCAGCGCCCGGGCAGCCCTCTATGGCTACACCTTC. Residues: CASARAALYGYTF.

The CDR3 sequence: CSVGPSHYTGELFF. The CDR3, as DNA: TGCAGCGTTGGCCCGAGCCATTACACCGGGGAGCTGTTTTTT. V is TRBV29-1 and J is TRBJ2-2; no definite D call. V lost 4 bases and J 3 bases, leaving 12 bases between the germline ends. The V gene's germline CDR1 is SQVTM and CDR2 ANQGSEA. The CDR3 runs to 14 residues.

J is TRBJ1-1 and V is TRBV20-1, with D perhaps matching TRBD1 (6 bases). V was cut by 2 bases and J by 4 bases, with 11 bases left in between. This CDR3 has 13 residues. The germline V gene encodes CDR1 DFQATT and CDR2 SNEGSKA (reference sequence). The CDR3 here is CSARKDRLTEAFF. CDR3 DNA sequence: TGCAGTGCTAGAAAGGACAGACTCACTGAAGCTTTCTTT.

This clonotype was seen many times. The chain has TRBV12-3 or TRBV12-4 and TRBJ2-5, with 14 bases identical to TRBD2. The CDR3 has 16 residues. J lost 5 bases, V lost 4 bases, and 6 bases had no gene match. CDR3 loop: CASSSGTSGSHETQYF. For the CDR3, the DNA is TGTGCCAGCAGTTCCGGGACTAGCGGGAGTCATGAGACCCAGTACTTC.

The chain links TRBV5-5 to TRBJ2-1; TRBD2 matches 10 bases. The CDR3 is 14 residues long. Germline V gene sequence: CDR1 SGHKS, CDR2 YYEKEE (reference sequence). The V segment lost 7 bases and the J segment 3 bases; nucleotides outside the gene matches: 4. This chain's CDR3 is CASVTSGNYNEQFF. CDR3 coding DNA: TGTGCCAGCGTTACTAGCGGGAACTACAATGAGCAGTTCTTC. Full variable domain (remainder filled in from reference TRBV5-5 and TRBJ2-1): DAGVTQSPTHLIKTRGQQVTLRCSPISGHKSVSWYQQVLGQGPQFIFQYYEKEERGRGNFPDRFSARQFPNYSSELNVNALLLGDSALYLCASVTSGNYNEQFFGPGTRLTVL.

This clonotype has ten or more counts. The CDR3 protein is CASSSYMTSGNTDTQYF. CDR3 bases: TGTGCCAGCAGTTCATACATGACTAGCGGTAACACAGATACGCAGTATTTT. This rearrangement joins TRBV6-2 or TRBV6-3 to TRBJ2-3; 9 bases are a match to TRBD2. The CDR3 has 17 residues. Unmatched junction bases numbered 10, after V lost 4 bases and J lost 2 bases. Germline V lookup: CDR1 MNHEY, CDR2 SVGEGT.

The V gene is TRBV4-3, the J gene TRBJ1-4; D remains unclear. This CDR3 spans 14 amino acids. Germline V gene sequence: CDR1 LGHNA, CDR2 YSLEER. The V end lost 0 bases, the J end lost 10 bases, and 12 bases lay between the germline ends. CDR3 loop: CASSQDRRTGKLFF. CDR3 bases: TGCGCCAGCAGCCAAGATAGGAGAACGGGAAAACTGTTTTTT.